These T cell receptor beta chains were read from a single sample in a study of blood T cells in healthy people across ages. From the 5' RACE reads, TCRdb called clonotypes with MiXCR, one entry per CDR3 protein. The sample records around 1.5 million distinct CDR3 sequences, around 59% being singletons. The specimen was blood. Every receptor here comes from a man aged 18 to 29 in good health. Each CDR3 is given with its conserved first and last residue. The D gene is left open where the match is weak. The listing skips clone size in some rows; elsewhere it reads once, few, many or a size class.

d_call j_call clone_size v_call cdr3_aa cdr3_nt
TRBD1 TRBJ2-7 NA TRBV27 CASSSLQGAGYEQYF TGTGCCAGCAGTTCTCTTCAGGGGGCCGGCTACGAGCAGTACTTC
NA TRBJ1-1 few TRBV11-2 CASSLDLGREAFF TGTGCCAGCAGCTTAGACTTAGGGCGTGAAGCTTTCTTT
NA TRBJ2-7 few TRBV29-1 CSVDWGYEQYF TGCAGCGTTGATTGGGGATACGAGCAGTACTTC
TRBD1 TRBJ1-5 NA TRBV7-9 CASSFSPSRQGVIQPQHF TGTGCCAGCAGCTTTTCCCCCTCAAGACAGGGAGTCATTCAGCCCCAGCATTTT
NA TRBJ1-2 few TRBV3-1 CASSQDGGRVPNYGYTF TGTGCCAGCAGCCAAGATGGCGGCAGGGTCCCTAACTATGGCTACACCTTC
TRBD1 TRBJ2-5 few TRBV4-2 CASSQDVLGQGSAETQYF TGTGCCAGCAGCCAAGATGTATTGGGACAGGGGTCAGCAGAGACCCAGTACTTC
TRBD2 TRBJ2-3 once TRBV14 CASSQEWTSGGTGTQYF TGTGCCAGCAGCCAAGAGTGGACTAGCGGAGGCACAGGTACGCAGTATTTT
TRBD1 TRBJ2-5 few TRBV7-9 CASSHKGAWEQYF TGTGCCAGCAGCCATAAGGGGGCATGGGAGCAGTACTTC
TRBD1 TRBJ2-5 NA TRBV7-8 CASSWDREQETQYF TGTGCCAGCAGCTGGGACAGGGAACAAGAGACCCAGTACTTC
NA TRBJ2-1 NA TRBV11-2 CASSDGMGARGVNEQFF TGTGCCAGCAGCGATGGGATGGGGGCAAGAGGGGTCAATGAGCAGTTCTTC
NA TRBJ2-1 NA TRBV11-3 CASSPGTARGEQFF TGTGCCAGCAGCCCCGGTACCGCCCGGGGTGAGCAGTTCTTC
TRBD1 TRBJ2-3 once TRBV7-2 CASSLRGQGFPDTQYF TGTGCCAGCAGCTTAAGGGGACAGGGGTTCCCAGATACGCAGTATTTT
TRBD2 TRBJ2-1 NA TRBV20-1 CSAPVAGLVDEQFF TGCAGTGCTCCGGTAGCGGGCCTTGTGGATGAGCAGTTCTTC
NA TRBJ2-7 few TRBV4-1 CASSPDVGALHYEQYF TGCGCCAGCAGCCCAGATGTGGGAGCCCTGCACTACGAGCAGTACTTC
NA TRBJ1-6 few TRBV7-2 CASSLEDINGNSPLHF TGTGCCAGCAGCTTAGAGGACATAAATGGGAATTCACCCCTCCACTTT
TRBD1 TRBJ2-7 few TRBV5-1 CASSDRQGHGEQYF TGCGCCAGCAGCGACCGACAGGGCCACGGCGAGCAGTACTTC
NA TRBJ2-3 once TRBV30 CAWSVDTQYF TGTGCCTGGAGTGTAGATACGCAGTATTTT
TRBD1 TRBJ2-1 NA TRBV12-3/TRBV12-4 CASSLAGQTGDANEQFF TGTGCCAGCAGTTTAGCGGGACAAACAGGGGACGCCAATGAGCAGTTCTTC
NA TRBJ2-7 NA TRBV6-5 CASRPTDWTSYEQYF TGTGCCAGCAGGCCTACGGACTGGACGTCCTACGAGCAGTACTTC
NA TRBJ2-7 NA TRBV6-6 CASSPPLEVQYF TGTGCCAGCAGTCCCCCCTTGGAGGTGCAGTACTTC
NA TRBJ2-7 few TRBV25-1 CASRRGGSSYEQYF TGTGCCAGCAGGAGAGGGGGGAGCTCCTACGAGCAGTACTTC
NA TRBJ2-7 NA TRBV7-9 CATVNSYEQYF TGTGCCACCGTAAACTCCTACGAGCAGTACTTC
NA TRBJ1-5 NA TRBV29-1 CSARDENQPQHF TGCAGCGCTCGGGACGAAAATCAGCCCCAGCATTTT
TRBD2 TRBJ2-7 NA TRBV11-2 CASSLLAGFYGQYF TGTGCCAGCAGCCTACTAGCGGGGTTCTACGGGCAGTACTTC
TRBD1 TRBJ2-7 NA TRBV7-9 CASSLGLPGQGLYEQYF TGTGCCAGCAGCTTAGGCCTACCGGGACAGGGCCTATACGAGCAGTACTTC
NA TRBJ2-7 few TRBV12-3/TRBV12-4 CASSLTGITYEQYF TGTGCCAGCAGCCTGACGGGGATAACCTACGAGCAGTACTTC
NA TRBJ1-4 NA TRBV20-1 CSANPGGGDEKLFF TGCAGTGCCAACCCCGGGGGAGGGGATGAAAAACTGTTTTTT
NA TRBJ1-1 NA TRBV3-1 CASSQVMGYEAFF TGTGCCAGCAGCCAAGTGATGGGCTATGAAGCTTTCTTT
TRBD2 TRBJ2-3 few TRBV2 CASTYSGRATDTQYF TGTGCCAGCACCTATAGCGGGAGAGCCACAGATACGCAGTATTTT
TRBD1 TRBJ2-5 NA TRBV20-1 CSAGVPGTGEEEQYF TGCAGTGCCGGAGTGCCCGGGACAGGGGAGGAGGAGCAGTACTTC
NA TRBJ2-7 NA TRBV7-9 CASSLPGTLGYEQYF TGTGCCAGCAGCTTACCCGGGACCTTGGGCTACGAGCAGTACTTC
NA TRBJ1-1 NA TRBV6-5 CASSHEARGTEAFF TGTGCCAGCAGCCATGAGGCGCGGGGCACTGAAGCTTTCTTT
NA TRBJ2-7 few TRBV5-5 CASSLPSYSYEQYF TGTGCCAGCAGCTTGCCCTCATACTCCTACGAGCAGTACTTC
NA TRBJ1-1 once TRBV12-3/TRBV12-4 CASSFPQGLNTEAFF TGTGCCAGCAGTTTCCCCCAGGGTTTGAACACTGAAGCTTTCTTT
NA TRBJ1-2 NA TRBV11-2 CASSLEGHPVGSGYTF TGTGCCAGCAGCTTAGAGGGACACCCCGTGGGATCTGGCTACACCTTC
TRBD1 TRBJ1-2 NA TRBV6-6 CASRNTGQGPYGYTF TGTGCCAGCAGAAACACCGGACAGGGGCCCTATGGCTACACCTTC
NA TRBJ2-2 few TRBV9 CASSVVTGELFF TGTGCCAGCAGCGTAGTCACCGGGGAGCTGTTTTTT
NA TRBJ1-1 NA TRBV5-1 CASSREPARGGTEAFF TGCGCCAGCAGCCGCGAGCCGGCCAGGGGTGGCACTGAAGCTTTCTTT
TRBD1 TRBJ1-6 NA TRBV29-1 CSVGWDRDSPPHF TGCAGCGTCGGTTGGGACAGAGATTCACCCCCCCACTTT
NA TRBJ2-7 few TRBV29-1 CSVVINSYEQYF TGCAGCGTTGTGATAAACTCCTACGAGCAGTACTTC
TRBD2 TRBJ2-1 few TRBV24-1 CATSPGGSYNEQFF TGTGCCACCAGTCCGGGGGGGTCTTACAATGAGCAGTTCTTC
NA TRBJ2-5 NA TRBV20-1 CSAPIFGVPQETQYF TGCAGTGCCCCCATTTTTGGGGTCCCCCAAGAGACCCAGTACTTC
TRBD2 TRBJ2-2 NA TRBV10-3 CAISESGLAGGELFF TGTGCCATCAGTGAGTCAGGACTAGCGGGCGGGGAGCTGTTTTTT
NA TRBJ2-3 few TRBV2 CASSSGANTDTQYF TGTGCCAGCTCTTCGGGAGCTAACACAGATACGCAGTATTTT
TRBD2 TRBJ2-1 NA TRBV24-1 CATSDPSGAGNEQFF TGTGCCACCAGTGATCCCAGCGGGGCGGGGAATGAGCAGTTCTTC
TRBD2 TRBJ2-5 NA TRBV20-1 CSAFPSGRQETQYF TGCAGTGCTTTCCCGAGCGGGAGGCAAGAGACCCAGTACTTC
NA TRBJ2-7 NA TRBV7-9 CASSSPADPLGEQYF TGTGCCAGCAGCTCCCCAGCGGATCCCCTGGGCGAGCAGTACTTC
NA TRBJ1-5 NA TRBV10-3 CAISESRTSNQPQHF TGTGCCATCAGTGAGTCGCGCACGAGTAATCAGCCCCAGCATTTT
NA TRBJ1-1 NA TRBV27 CASYNKGRNTEAFF TGTGCCAGCTATAACAAGGGGAGGAACACTGAAGCTTTCTTT
TRBD1 TRBJ2-7 NA TRBV29-1 CSVVFLPDRAYEQYF TGCAGCGTTGTCTTTCTTCCGGACAGGGCCTACGAGCAGTACTTC
NA TRBJ1-5 once TRBV7-9 CASSRALNQPQHF TGTGCCAGCAGTCGCGCCCTGAATCAGCCCCAGCATTTT
NA TRBJ2-1 few TRBV12-3/TRBV12-4 CASSLVPPNEQFF TGTGCCAGCAGTTTAGTCCCACCGAATGAGCAGTTCTTC
NA TRBJ1-1 NA TRBV27 CASSLSREGITEAFF TGTGCCAGCAGTTTAAGTAGGGAAGGTATAACTGAAGCTTTCTTT
TRBD1 TRBJ1-2 NA TRBV7-2 CASSPGQDIYGYTF TGTGCCAGCAGCCCGGGACAGGACATCTATGGCTACACCTTC
NA TRBJ2-3 NA TRBV24-1 CATSDLSVGGTDTQYF TGTGCCACCAGTGATTTGTCAGTCGGGGGCACAGATACGCAGTATTTT